This paragraph reports one T cell receptor beta chain. As yet, its antigen is unknown. The data belong to a study of vaccination effects on CD4 cells after COVID-19. Antigen-specific CD4+ T cells were first expanded with viral peptide pools by the ViraFEST assay and only then sequenced. It was after roughly 11 days of culture that CD4+ T cells were isolated. Vaccinated recipients, who were negative for nucleocapsid antibodies, had no history of SARS-CoV-2 infection. CDR3 length: 17 amino acids. CDR1 is MDHEN and CDR2 is SYDVKM in the germline V gene. Trimming removed 6 bases from V and 8 bases from J; junction bases left unmatched: 18. The method was immunoSEQ multiplex PCR; TCRdb's version includes in-frame clones alone and lacks a portion of them. The sample has 40,000 to 50,000 clones, 70% seen once.

The genes are TRBV28 and TRBJ2-1; 8 bases are a match to TRBD2. The sequence derives from a human donor who received a COVID-19 vaccine. The material sequenced was CD4+ T cells from PBMCs cultured with HCoV-OC43 spike peptides, taken before COVID-19 vaccination. The sample's subset: HCoV-OC43 spike overlapping peptide pool stimulation. The CDR3 coding sequence is TGTGCCAGCAGCCGGGGGGGCTTAATCCGCCGGGGGGATGAGCAGTTCTTC. Amino acid sequence: CASSRGGLIRRGDEQFF.